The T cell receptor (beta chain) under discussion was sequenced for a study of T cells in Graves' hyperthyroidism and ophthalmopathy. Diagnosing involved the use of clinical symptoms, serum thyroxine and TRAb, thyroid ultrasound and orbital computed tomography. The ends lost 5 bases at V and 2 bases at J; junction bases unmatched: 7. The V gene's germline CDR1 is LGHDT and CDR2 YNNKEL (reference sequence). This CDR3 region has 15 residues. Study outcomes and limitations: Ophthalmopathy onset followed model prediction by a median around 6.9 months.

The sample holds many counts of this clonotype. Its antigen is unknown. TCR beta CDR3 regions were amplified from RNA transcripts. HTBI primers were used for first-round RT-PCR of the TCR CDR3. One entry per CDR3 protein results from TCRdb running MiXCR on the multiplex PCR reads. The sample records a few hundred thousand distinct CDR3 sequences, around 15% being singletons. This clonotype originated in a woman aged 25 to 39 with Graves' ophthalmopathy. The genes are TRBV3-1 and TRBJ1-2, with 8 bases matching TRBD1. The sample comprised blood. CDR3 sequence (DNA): TGTGCCAGCAGCAGCACCCGGACAGGGAACTATGGCTACACCTTC. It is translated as CASSSTRTGNYGYTF.